This T cell receptor (beta chain) was sequenced for a study of OX40 agonist ivuxolimab in advanced cancers. Study outcomes and limitations: The CD4+ and CD8+ T cells in the blood had expanded clonally by week 6 at 0.1 to 3.0 mg/kg.

Method: immunoSEQ multiplex PCR; TCRdb's copy keeps in-frame clones and lacks some. The table has 60,000 to 80,000 clones, 86% seen once. Regarding this clone: What it binds is unknown.

The CDR3 has 15 amino acids. In germline, CDR1 is SGHVS, CDR2 FNYEAQ. J was trimmed by 7 bases and V by 5 bases; bases with no gene match: 3. The source of this sequence is an adult with an advanced solid tumor such as melanoma, head and neck, liver or kidney cancer. The sequences come from CD4+ or CD8+ T cells sorted from blood, collected in a trial of the OX40 agonist ivuxolimab. The gene calls are TRBV7-6 and TRBJ2-1, with 15 bases matching TRBD2. The chain's CDR3 is CASSPGTSGGNEQFF. DNA for the CDR3: TGTGCCAGCAGCCCCGGGACTAGCGGGGGGAATGAGCAGTTCTTC.